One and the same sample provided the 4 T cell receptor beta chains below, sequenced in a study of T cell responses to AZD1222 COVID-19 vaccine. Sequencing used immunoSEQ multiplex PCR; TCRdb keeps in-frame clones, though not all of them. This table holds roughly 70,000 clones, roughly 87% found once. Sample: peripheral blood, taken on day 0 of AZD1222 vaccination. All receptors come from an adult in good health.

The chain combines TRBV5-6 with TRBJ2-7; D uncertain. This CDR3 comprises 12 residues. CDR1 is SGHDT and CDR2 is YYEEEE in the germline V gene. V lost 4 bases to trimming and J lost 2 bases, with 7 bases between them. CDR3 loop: CASSQLTYEQYF. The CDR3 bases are TGTGCCAGCAGCCAATTAACCTACGAGCAGTACTTC.

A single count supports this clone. In DNA, the CDR3 is TGTGCCACCAGCAGAGACCCAGCGGGAGTTCATGAGCAGTTCTTC. It codes for CATSRDPAGVHEQFF. V gene TRBV15 combines with J gene TRBJ2-1; TRBD2 agrees at 8 bases. Trimming at V came to 0 bases and at J to 8 bases, leaving 6 bases not matched to a gene. The CDR3 length is 15 residues. The germline CDR1 and CDR2 sequences are LNHNV and YYDKDF (reference sequence).

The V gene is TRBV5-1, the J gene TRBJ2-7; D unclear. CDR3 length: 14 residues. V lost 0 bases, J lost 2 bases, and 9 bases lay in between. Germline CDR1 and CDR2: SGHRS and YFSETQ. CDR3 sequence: CASSLDGYTYEQYF. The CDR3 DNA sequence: TGCGCCAGCAGCTTGGATGGCTACACCTACGAGCAGTACTTC. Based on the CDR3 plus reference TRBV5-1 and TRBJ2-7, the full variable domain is KAGVTQTPRYLIKTRGQQVTLSCSPISGHRSVSWYQQTPGQGLQFLFEYFSETQRNKGNFPGRFSGRQFSNSRSEMNVSTLELGDSALYLCASSLDGYTYEQYFGPGTRLTVT.

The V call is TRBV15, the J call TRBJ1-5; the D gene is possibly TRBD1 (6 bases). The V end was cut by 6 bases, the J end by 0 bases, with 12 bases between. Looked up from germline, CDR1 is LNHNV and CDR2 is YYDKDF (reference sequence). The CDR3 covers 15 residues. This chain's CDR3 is CATRSGAYSNQPQHF. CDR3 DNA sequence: TGTGCCACCAGATCGGGGGCCTATAGCAATCAGCCCCAGCATTTT.